Shown below are 18 T cell receptor beta chains from a single sample sequenced in a study of memory CD4+ T cells and cytomegalovirus serostatus. The sort gate was single viable CD3+CD4+CD8-CD45RO+ cells for memory CD4+ T cells. TCRdb's copy holds only in-frame clones and misses some; the assay was immunoSEQ multiplex PCR. The sample has 84,000 or so clones, 65% to 85% seen once. What was sequenced was memory CD4+ T cells from blood. The receptors come from an adult in good health and CMV-seronegative.

This clone was observed a handful of times. This chain connects TRBV29-1 to TRBJ2-7; D is possibly TRBD1 (5 bases). There are 12 residues in the CDR3. The V gene's germline CDR1 is SQVTM and CDR2 ANQGSEA. The V gene lost 6 bases and the J gene lost 2 bases, with 11 bases spanning the gap. As DNA, the CDR3 is TGCAGCGTCATCAGGGATACCTACGAGCAGTACTTC. Protein product: CSVIRDTYEQYF.

The rearrangement links TRBV19 to TRBJ1-1; 10 bases are shared with TRBD1. The ends lost 8 bases at V and 10 bases at J; junction bases unmatched: 10. From germline, CDR1 is LNHDA and CDR2 SQIVND (reference sequence). This CDR3 region has 13 residues. CDR3 nucleotide sequence: TGTGCCAGTGAACGTCGGGACAGGGGTCCAGCTTTCTTT. As protein: CASERRDRGPAFF.

This sequence joins TRBV19 and TRBJ1-6; weak D call: TRBD1 (5 bases). V was pared by 5 bases and J by 4 bases, with 9 bases between. CDR3 length equals 14 residues. Germline V gene lookup returns CDR1 LNHDA and CDR2 SQIVND (reference sequence). CDR3 protein: CASSRGLYNSPLHF. In DNA form, the CDR3 reads TGTGCCAGTAGTCGGGGACTGTATAATTCACCCCTCCACTTT. Based on the CDR3 plus reference TRBV19 and TRBJ1-6, the full variable domain is DGGITQSPKYLFRKEGQNVTLSCEQNLNHDAMYWYRQDPGQGLRLIYYSQIVNDFQKGDIAEGYSVSREKKESFPLTVTSAQKNPTAFYLCASSRGLYNSPLHFGNGTRLTVT.

V usage is TRBV9 and J usage is TRBJ1-1; 9 positions agree with TRBD1. Trimming at V came to 3 bases and at J to 1 base, leaving 4 bases not matched to a gene. CDR3 length: 15 residues. From germline, CDR1 is SGDLS and CDR2 YYNGEE. The CDR3 nucleotides are TGTGCCAGCAGCGAGGGGACAGGGCAGAACACTGAAGCTTTCTTT. This sequence encodes CASSEGTGQNTEAFF.

CDR3: CASSPTPQGARRGYTF. The CDR3 bases are TGTGCCAGCAGCCCGACGCCCCAGGGGGCGAGACGTGGCTACACCTTC. The gene calls are TRBV9 and TRBJ1-2; the match to TRBD1 covers 8 bases. Germline CDR1 reads SGDLS; CDR2 reads YYNGEE. The CDR3 spans 16 residues. V gave up 4 bases and J gave up 7 bases; unmatched junction bases: 15.

The CDR3 DNA follows: TGTGCCAGCAGCTCGGGGGGAACATACACTGAAGCTTTCTTT. This encodes CASSSGGTYTEAFF. This rearrangement joins TRBV7-2 to TRBJ1-1, with a tentative D call TRBD1 (5 bases). The CDR3 runs 14 residues. Trimming shortened V by 4 bases and J by 3 bases, and 12 bases separated the two germline ends. Per germline, CDR1 SGHTA and CDR2 FQGNSA.

The chain joins TRBV5-6 to TRBJ1-4; a weak D match, TRBD1 (5 bases). Deletions cut 0 bases from V and 7 bases from J, with 16 bases between. Germline lookup yields CDR1 SGHDT and CDR2 YYEEEE. CDR3 length: 16 residues. Written as DNA, the CDR3 is TGTGCCAGCAGCTTGGCCGTTATCGGGGGGGTTGAAAAACTGTTTTTT. It specifies CASSLAVIGGVEKLFF.

The chain uses TRBV6-5 and TRBJ2-6, with D maybe TRBD1 (6 bases). V lost 6 bases and J 2 bases, leaving 11 bases between the germline ends. Germline V lookup: CDR1 MNHEY, CDR2 SVGAGI. The CDR3 consists of 15 residues. The CDR3 loop is CASRTPGAGANVLTF. The CDR3 coding sequence is TGTGCCAGCAGGACTCCAGGGGCTGGGGCCAACGTCCTGACTTTC.

The chain is built from TRBV25-1 and TRBJ1-1; 8 positions agree with TRBD1. The CDR3 has 16 residues. CDR1 and CDR2 from the germline V gene are MGHDK and SYGVNS. Germline trimming cut 8 bases from V and 2 bases from J; bases unmatched to any gene: 13. CDR3 residues: CASFEGTTGENTEAFF. The CDR3 DNA reads as TGTGCCAGCTTTGAGGGTACGACAGGGGAAAACACTGAAGCTTTCTTT.

This chain uses TRBV7-2 with TRBJ1-5, with D hard to call. Looked up from germline, CDR1 is SGHTA and CDR2 is FQGNSA. V shed 2 bases and J shed 6 bases, with 8 bases lying between them. The CDR3 sequence is 13 residues long. CDR3 in DNA: TGTGCCAGCAGCTTATTGATCGGTCAGCCCCAGCATTTT. Translated: CASSLLIGQPQHF.

This chain joins TRBV5-6 and TRBJ2-7, with 7 bases that match TRBD1. V was clipped by 3 bases and J by 6 bases; unmatched bases: 15. This CDR3 is 16 amino acids long. Germline-derived CDR1 and CDR2 are SGHDT and YYEEEE. CDR3 coding DNA: TGTGCCAGCAGCTCAGACAGGGTGGTGTGGTCTCGCGAGCAGTACTTC. Translating gives CASSSDRVVWSREQYF.

The chain recombines TRBV30 with TRBJ1-5; 8 bases line up with TRBD1. In germline, CDR1 is GTSNPN, CDR2 SVGIG (reference sequence). V trimming: 3 bases; J trimming: 7 bases; junction bases outside the gene matches: 5. This CDR3 is 13 amino acids long. The CDR3 nucleotides are TGTGCCTGGAGCAGACAGGGGTCCCAGCCCCAGCATTTT. Translation gives CAWSRQGSQPQHF.

V gene TRBV5-1 combines with J gene TRBJ1-2, with a possible D match to TRBD1 (6 bases). Trimming cost V 4 bases and J 5 bases, with 15 bases left between them. Germline values: CDR1 SGHRS, CDR2 YFSETQ. The CDR3 length is 14 residues. This CDR3 is CASSLGQTDYGYTF. The CDR3 region has the DNA TGCGCCAGCAGCCTCGGACAGACGGATTATGGCTACACCTTC.

The chain has TRBV2 and TRBJ2-3; 7 bases are shared with TRBD2. The junction had 21 bases not matched to a gene; V was cut back by 7 bases and J by 5 bases. The germline gives CDR1 SNHLY, CDR2 FYNNEI. This CDR3 region has 18 residues. CDR3 bases: TGTGCCAGCAAGAGATGGTCCGGGACTAACAGCGCCCGAGATACGCAGTATTTT. Its translation is CASKRWSGTNSARDTQYF.

The chain couples TRBV19 to TRBJ2-7, with TRBD1 identical over 10 bases. CDR1 and CDR2 (germline): LNHDA, SQIVND (reference sequence). This CDR3 contains 14 residues. Germline trimming cut 6 bases from V and 5 bases from J; bases unmatched to any gene: 7. The CDR3 DNA is TGTGCCAGTAGCGTGACAGGGGGCAACCACGAGCAGTACTTC. Translated, it gives CASSVTGGNHEQYF.

The chain employs TRBV18 and TRBJ2-3; TRBD2 might be the D (5 bases). Germline values: CDR1 KGHSH, CDR2 LQKENI. Trimming cost V 4 bases and J 3 bases, with 14 bases left between them. This CDR3 is 15 amino acids long. As DNA, the CDR3 is TGTGCCAGCTCACAACGACGGGCGGGTACAGATACGCAGTATTTT. Residues: CASSQRRAGTDTQYF. The variable domain in full, with the rest retrieved from reference TRBV18 and TRBJ2-3, is NAGVMQNPRHLVRRRGQEARLRCSPMKGHSHVYWYRQLPEEGLKFMVYLQKENIIDESGMPKERFSAEFPKEGPSILRIQQVVRGDSAAYFCASSQRRAGTDTQYFGPGTRLTVL.

The V call is TRBV7-2, the J call TRBJ1-6, with a tentative D call TRBD1 (6 bases). Germline CDR1 and CDR2: SGHTA and FQGNSA. V lost 1 base and J 7 bases, leaving 8 bases between the germline ends. The CDR3 totals 14 residues. The CDR3 region is CASSLVQGNSPLHF. The CDR3 coding sequence is TGTGCCAGCAGCTTAGTCCAGGGGAATTCACCCCTCCACTTT.

This chain uses TRBV28 with TRBJ2-1; 7 bases match TRBD1. The CDR3 is 13 amino acids. Per the germline V gene, CDR1 is MDHEN and CDR2 is SYDVKM. V shed 4 bases and J 3 bases; nucleotides not matched to a gene: 0. The CDR3 spells CASSWDSYNEQFF. The CDR3 bases are TGTGCCAGCAGTTGGGACAGCTACAATGAGCAGTTCTTC.